This T cell receptor (beta chain) is from a study of OX40 agonist ivuxolimab in advanced cancers. Broadly, across the study: Ivuxolimab was an agonistic, fully human IgG2 monoclonal antibody directed against OX40 (CD134), a costimulatory receptor. Intravenous ivuxolimab was administered to patients every 2 weeks at six dose levels: 0.01, 0.1, 0.3, 1.5, 3 and 10 mg/kg. Among the approximately 50 dose-escalation patients, 19 had hepatocellular carcinoma, around 15 melanoma, 9 renal cell carcinoma and 9 head and neck cancer. In the dose-escalation cohort, 70% to 90% of patients were male, and the mean age was 60 years with a range of roughly 23 to 90. Prior anti-PD-1, anti-PD-L1 or anti-CTLA-4 therapy was permitted, and checkpoint inhibitors had been received by about 44% of dose-escalation patients. Partial responses were achieved by three dose-escalation patients, of whom one had hepatocellular carcinoma and two had cutaneous melanoma. The point of sequencing TCRbeta in the periphery was to test whether ivuxolimab changed TCR sequence diversity and drove clonal T-cell expansion. The paper describes the monotherapy dose-escalation part (N = 52 patients) of the phase I trial of ivuxolimab. Overall results and qualifications from the work: Clonal expansion of both CD4+ and CD8+ blood T cells was observed from baseline to week 6 at doses 0.1 to 3.0 mg/kg. Low levels of normalized T-cell clonal expansion were also seen in some patients who did not respond. The antigen specificity of the clonally expanded peripheral T cells was not determined. In partial responders in the 0.1-3.0 mg/kg groups, normalized peripheral clonal expansion was found to be among the lowest, especially among CD8+ T cells. After ivuxolimab, CD8+ T cells had more expanded clones than CD4+ T cells on average.

Patients with a history of autoimmune disease or receiving systemic immunosuppression were excluded from the trial. Peripheral blood for TCR sequencing was collected from all dose cohorts at baseline, on cycle 4 day 1, and on cycle 7 day 1. The samples were taken from a phase I, first-in-human, multicenter, open-label dose-escalation trial of ivuxolimab. Adults with locally advanced or metastatic melanoma, renal cell carcinoma, hepatocellular carcinoma or head and neck squamous cell carcinoma were enrolled in the trial. Before TCR sequencing, CD4+ T cells and CD8+ T cells from peripheral blood were sorted into separate populations. The CDR3 goes from the cysteine to the phenylalanine over 12 residues. Just the 36-base CDR3 DNA is kept, in frame starting at base 1. V is trimmed back by 6 bases and J by 4 bases, and the junction contains 4 bases that no gene match accounts for. CDR1 and CDR2 are read off the germline V gene as SQVTM and ANQGSEA.

Genomic DNA was extracted from sorted cells for sequencing of the TCRbeta CDR3 region. The immunoSEQ Assay was used to sequence the TCRbeta CDR3 regions. TCRdb's version of the immuneACCESS table is confined to in-frame rearrangements and falls short of the full clone set. An unresolved V gene accounts for under half of the shortfall where checked; the remainder is of unknown origin. This sample is represented by about 80,000 clones; more than 80% of them were singletons. 2% to 2.5% of the sample is in the top ten clones. With respect to this clone: Its antigen is not yet known. No base quality values were provided; no much bigger clone lies one nucleotide off.

The chain is made from TRBV29-1 and TRBJ1-2; the central 8 bases match TRBD1. Sequencing used CD4+ or CD8+ T cells sorted from blood, obtained in a trial of the OX40 agonist ivuxolimab. This sequence was found in an adult with an advanced solid tumor such as melanoma, head and neck, liver or kidney cancer. The DNA sequence reads TGCAGCGTCGCGGACAGGGCCTATGGCTACACCTTC. This sequence encodes CSVADRAYGYTF.